This T cell receptor beta chain derives from a study of regulatory T cells in long-lasting Graves disease. Germline V gene sequence: CDR1 MDHEN, CDR2 SYDVKM. The trim removed 6 bases at V and 1 base at J, leaving 8 bases unmatched. CDR3 length: 16 amino acids. HTBI primers from iRepertoire and Arm-PCR of CDR3 regions yielded the TCR beta libraries. A single record per CDR3 protein comes from TCRdb applying MiXCR to the multiplex PCR reads. The sample lists 420,000 or so distinct CDR3 sequences, around a quarter seen once, with roughly 26% in the top ten. Regarding this clonotype: The antigen is not known.

Study-wide points: Favored usage of TRBV28, TRBJ1-2 and TRBJ2-5 was recorded in persistent disease.

Described time point: persistent/refractory GD, antithyroid drugs over 5 years with positive TRAb. PBMC-extracted RNA yielded the TCR library. This rearrangement joins TRBV28 to TRBJ2-7, with TRBD1 matching 11 bases. The sequence was collected from a female donor with Graves disease. The sequences come from peripheral blood mononuclear cells (PBMCs), collected when the disease was refractory, from a patient treated with antithyroid drugs. CDR3: CASSHDRDRGSYEQYF. Written as DNA, the CDR3 is TGTGCCAGCAGCCATGACCGGGACAGGGGGTCCTACGAGCAGTACTTC.